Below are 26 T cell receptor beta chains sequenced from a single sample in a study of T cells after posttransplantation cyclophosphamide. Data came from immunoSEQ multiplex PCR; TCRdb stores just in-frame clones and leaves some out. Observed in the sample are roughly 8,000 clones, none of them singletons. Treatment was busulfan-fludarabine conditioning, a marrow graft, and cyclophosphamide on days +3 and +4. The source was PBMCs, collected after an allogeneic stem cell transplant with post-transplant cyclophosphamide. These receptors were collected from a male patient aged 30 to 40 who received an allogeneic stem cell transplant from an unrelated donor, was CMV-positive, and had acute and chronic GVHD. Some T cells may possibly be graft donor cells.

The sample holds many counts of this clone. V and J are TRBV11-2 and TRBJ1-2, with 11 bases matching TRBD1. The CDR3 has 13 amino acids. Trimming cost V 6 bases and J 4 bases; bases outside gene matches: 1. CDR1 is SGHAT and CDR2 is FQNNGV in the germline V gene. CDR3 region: CASRGTGGYGYTF. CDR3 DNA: TGTGCCAGCAGAGGGACAGGGGGCTATGGCTACACCTTC. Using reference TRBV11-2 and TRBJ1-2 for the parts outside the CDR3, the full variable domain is EAGVAQSPRYKIIEKRQSVAFWCNPISGHATLYWYQQILGQGPKLLIQFQNNGVVDDSQLPKDRFSAERLKGVDSTLKIQPAKLEDSAVYLCASRGTGGYGYTFGSGTRLTVV.

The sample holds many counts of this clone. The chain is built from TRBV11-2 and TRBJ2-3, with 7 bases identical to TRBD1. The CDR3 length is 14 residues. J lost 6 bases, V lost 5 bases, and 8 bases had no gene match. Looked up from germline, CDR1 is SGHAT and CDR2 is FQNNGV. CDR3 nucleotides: TGTGCCAGCAGCCGAGCGACAGGGTTGGATACGCAGTATTTT. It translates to CASSRATGLDTQYF.

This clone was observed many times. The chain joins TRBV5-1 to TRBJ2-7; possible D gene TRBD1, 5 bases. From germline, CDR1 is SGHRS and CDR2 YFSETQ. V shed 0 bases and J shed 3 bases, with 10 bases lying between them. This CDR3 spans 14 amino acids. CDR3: CASSLGGLYYEQYF. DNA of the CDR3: TGCGCCAGCAGCTTGGGGGGCCTATACTACGAGCAGTACTTC.

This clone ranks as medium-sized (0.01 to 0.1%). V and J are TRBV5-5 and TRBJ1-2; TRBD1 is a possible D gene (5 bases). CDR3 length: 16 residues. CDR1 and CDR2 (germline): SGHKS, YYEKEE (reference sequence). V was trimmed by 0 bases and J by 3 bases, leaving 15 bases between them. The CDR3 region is CASSLEAGRGDYGYTF. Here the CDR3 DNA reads TGTGCCAGCAGCTTGGAAGCAGGCCGGGGGGACTATGGCTACACCTTC.

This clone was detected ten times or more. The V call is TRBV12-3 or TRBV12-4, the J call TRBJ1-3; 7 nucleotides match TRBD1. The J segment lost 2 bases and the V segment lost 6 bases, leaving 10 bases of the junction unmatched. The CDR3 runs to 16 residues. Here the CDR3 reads CASSLRDRAPGNTIYF. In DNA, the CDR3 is TGTGCCAGCAGCCTCCGGGACAGAGCCCCTGGAAACACCATATATTTT.

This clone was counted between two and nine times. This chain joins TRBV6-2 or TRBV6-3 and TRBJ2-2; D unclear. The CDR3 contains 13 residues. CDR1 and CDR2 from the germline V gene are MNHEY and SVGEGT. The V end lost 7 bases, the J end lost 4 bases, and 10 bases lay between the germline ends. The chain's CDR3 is CASTQPPTGELFF. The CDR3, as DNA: TGTGCCAGCACACAGCCCCCCACCGGGGAGCTGTTTTTT.

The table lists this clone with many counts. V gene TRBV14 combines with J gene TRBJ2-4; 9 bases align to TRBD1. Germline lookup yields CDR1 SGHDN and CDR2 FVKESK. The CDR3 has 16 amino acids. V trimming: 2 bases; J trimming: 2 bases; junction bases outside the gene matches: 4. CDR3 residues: CASSQTGGGTKNIQYF. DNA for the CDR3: TGTGCCAGCAGCCAAACAGGGGGCGGGACCAAAAACATTCAGTACTTC. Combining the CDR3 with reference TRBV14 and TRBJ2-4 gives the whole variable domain EAGVTQFPSHSVIEKGQTVTLRCDPISGHDNLYWYRRVMGKEIKFLLHFVKESKQDESGMPNNRFLAERTGGTYSTLKVQPAELEDSGVYFCASSQTGGGTKNIQYFGAGTRLSVL.

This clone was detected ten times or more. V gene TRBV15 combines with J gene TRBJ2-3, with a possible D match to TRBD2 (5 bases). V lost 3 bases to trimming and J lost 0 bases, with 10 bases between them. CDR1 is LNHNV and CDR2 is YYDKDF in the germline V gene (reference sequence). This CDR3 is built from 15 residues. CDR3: CATSRERASTDTQYF. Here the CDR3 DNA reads TGTGCCACCAGCAGGGAGAGGGCTAGCACAGATACGCAGTATTTT.

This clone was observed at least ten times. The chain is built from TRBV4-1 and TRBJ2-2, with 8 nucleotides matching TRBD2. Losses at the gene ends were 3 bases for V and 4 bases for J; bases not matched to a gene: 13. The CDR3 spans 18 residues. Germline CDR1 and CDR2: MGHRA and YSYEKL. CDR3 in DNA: TGCGCCAGCAGCCATACCCCGGGACTAGTTGGGGGCACCGGGGAGCTGTTTTTT. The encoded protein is CASSHTPGLVGGTGELFF.

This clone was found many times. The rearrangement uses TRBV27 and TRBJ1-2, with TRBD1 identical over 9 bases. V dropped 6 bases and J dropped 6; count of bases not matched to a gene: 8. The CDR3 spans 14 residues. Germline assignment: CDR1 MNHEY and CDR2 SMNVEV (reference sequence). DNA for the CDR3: TGTGCCAGCAGCCCAACAGGGGGCGGGGATGGCTACACCTTC. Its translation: CASSPTGGGDGYTF.

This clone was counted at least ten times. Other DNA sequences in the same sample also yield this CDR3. The CDR3 DNA reads TGTGCCAGCAGTTACTTAGGGACAGGGGAAGGCTACACCTTC. Its protein product is CASSYLGTGEGYTF. The V and J genes are TRBV6-5 and TRBJ1-2, with 10 bases fitting TRBD1. This CDR3 spans 14 amino acids. Trimming removed 1 base from V and 8 bases from J; junction bases left unmatched: 4. The germline CDR1 and CDR2 sequences are MNHEY and SVGAGI.

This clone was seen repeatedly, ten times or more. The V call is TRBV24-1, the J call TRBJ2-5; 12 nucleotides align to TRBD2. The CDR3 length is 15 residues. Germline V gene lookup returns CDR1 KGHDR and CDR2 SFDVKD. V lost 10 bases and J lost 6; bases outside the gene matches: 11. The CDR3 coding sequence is TGTGCCACGAGTACTAGCGGGGGGCCTGGGCAGACCCAGTACTTC. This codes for CATSTSGGPGQTQYF.

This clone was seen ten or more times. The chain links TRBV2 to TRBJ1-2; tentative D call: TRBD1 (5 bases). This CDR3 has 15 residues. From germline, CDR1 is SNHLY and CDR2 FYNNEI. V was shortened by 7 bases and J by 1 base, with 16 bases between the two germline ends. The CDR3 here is CASTFEQGVNYGYTF. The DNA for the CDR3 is TGTGCCAGCACCTTCGAGCAGGGAGTTAACTATGGCTACACCTTC.

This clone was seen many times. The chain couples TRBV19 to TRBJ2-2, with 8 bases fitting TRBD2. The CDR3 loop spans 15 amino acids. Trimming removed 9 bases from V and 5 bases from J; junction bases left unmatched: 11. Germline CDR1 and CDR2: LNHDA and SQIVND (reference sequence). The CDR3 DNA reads TGTGCCAGCCGTATGAGCGGGAGATTAACCGGGGAGCTGTTTTTT. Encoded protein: CASRMSGRLTGELFF.

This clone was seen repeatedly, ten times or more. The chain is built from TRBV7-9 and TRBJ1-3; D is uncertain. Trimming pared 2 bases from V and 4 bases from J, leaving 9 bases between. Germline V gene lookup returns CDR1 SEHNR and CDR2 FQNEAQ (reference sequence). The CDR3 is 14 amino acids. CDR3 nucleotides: TGTGCCAGCAGCTTACGGAGGGCAGGAAACACCATATATTTT. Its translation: CASSLRRAGNTIYF.

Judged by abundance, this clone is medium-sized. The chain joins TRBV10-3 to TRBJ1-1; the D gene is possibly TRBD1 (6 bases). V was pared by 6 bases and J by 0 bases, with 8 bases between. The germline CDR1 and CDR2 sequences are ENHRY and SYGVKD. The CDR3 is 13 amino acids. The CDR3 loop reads CAISTGMNTEAFF. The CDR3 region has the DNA TGTGCCATCAGCACAGGGATGAACACTGAAGCTTTCTTT.

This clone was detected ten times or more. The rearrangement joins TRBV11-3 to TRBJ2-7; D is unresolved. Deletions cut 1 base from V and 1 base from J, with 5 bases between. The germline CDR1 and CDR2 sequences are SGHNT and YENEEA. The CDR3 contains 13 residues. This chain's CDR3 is CASSLATSYEQYF. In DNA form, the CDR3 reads TGTGCCAGCAGCTTAGCGACTTCCTACGAGCAGTACTTC.

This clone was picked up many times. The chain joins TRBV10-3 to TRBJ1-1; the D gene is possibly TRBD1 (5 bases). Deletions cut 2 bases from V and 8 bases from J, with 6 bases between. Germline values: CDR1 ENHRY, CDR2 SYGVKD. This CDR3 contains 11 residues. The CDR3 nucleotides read TGTGCCATCAGTGAGGGGGCCGAAGCTTTCTTT. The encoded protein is CAISEGAEAFF.

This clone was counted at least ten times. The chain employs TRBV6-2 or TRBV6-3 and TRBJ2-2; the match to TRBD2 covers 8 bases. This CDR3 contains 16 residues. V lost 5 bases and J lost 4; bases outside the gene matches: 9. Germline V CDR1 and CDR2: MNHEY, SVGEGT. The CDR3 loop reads CASSLPGLESTGELFF. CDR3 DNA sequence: TGTGCCAGCAGTCTCCCGGGACTAGAGAGCACCGGGGAGCTGTTTTTT.

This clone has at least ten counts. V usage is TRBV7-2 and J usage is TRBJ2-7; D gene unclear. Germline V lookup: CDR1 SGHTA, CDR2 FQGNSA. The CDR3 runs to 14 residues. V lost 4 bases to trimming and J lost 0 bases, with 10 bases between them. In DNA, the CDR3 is TGTGCCAGCAGCTCCTCAGGCCCCTCCTACGAGCAGTACTTC. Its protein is CASSSSGPSYEQYF.

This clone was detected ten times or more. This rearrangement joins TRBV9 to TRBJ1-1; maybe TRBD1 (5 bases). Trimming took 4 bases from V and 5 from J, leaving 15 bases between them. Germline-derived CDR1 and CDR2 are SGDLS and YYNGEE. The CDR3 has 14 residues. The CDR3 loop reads CASSSGPGGTEAFF. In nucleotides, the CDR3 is TGTGCCAGCAGCTCCGGGCCGGGGGGGACTGAAGCTTTCTTT.

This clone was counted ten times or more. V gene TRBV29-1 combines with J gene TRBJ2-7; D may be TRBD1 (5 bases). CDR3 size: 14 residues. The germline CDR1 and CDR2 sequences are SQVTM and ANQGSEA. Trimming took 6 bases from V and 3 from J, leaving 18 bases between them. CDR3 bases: TGCAGCGTACGCCTGGGGCCTTCGCGCTACGAGCAGTACTTC. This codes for CSVRLGPSRYEQYF.

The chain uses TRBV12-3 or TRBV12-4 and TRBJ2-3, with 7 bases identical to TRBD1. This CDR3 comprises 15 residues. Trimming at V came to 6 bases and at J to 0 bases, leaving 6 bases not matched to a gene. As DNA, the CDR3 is TGTGCCAGCAGCCCCGGGACAGCTAGCACAGATACGCAGTATTTT. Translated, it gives CASSPGTASTDTQYF.

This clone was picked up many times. CDR3 coding DNA: TGTGCCAGTAGTCCACTTGACAGGGTAAACATTCAGTACTTC. Its protein is CASSPLDRVNIQYF. The chain couples TRBV19 to TRBJ2-4, with 7 bases matching TRBD1. The CDR3 length is 14 residues. Germline values: CDR1 LNHDA, CDR2 SQIVND (reference sequence). After removal of 5 bases from V and 6 bases from J, the junction contained 7 bases not matched to a gene.

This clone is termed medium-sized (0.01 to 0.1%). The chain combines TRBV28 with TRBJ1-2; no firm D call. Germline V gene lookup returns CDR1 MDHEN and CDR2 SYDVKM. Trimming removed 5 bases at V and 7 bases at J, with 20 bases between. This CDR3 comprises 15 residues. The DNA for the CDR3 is TGTGCCAGCAGTACCCAAGGGCTCTACGCTTCTGGCTACACCTTC. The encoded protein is CASSTQGLYASGYTF.

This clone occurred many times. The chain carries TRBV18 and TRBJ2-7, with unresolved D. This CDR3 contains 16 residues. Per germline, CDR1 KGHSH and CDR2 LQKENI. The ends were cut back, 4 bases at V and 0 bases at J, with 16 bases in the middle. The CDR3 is CASSLVREGHSYEQYF. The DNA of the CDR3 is TGTGCCAGCTCACTCGTTCGTGAAGGGCACTCCTACGAGCAGTACTTC.